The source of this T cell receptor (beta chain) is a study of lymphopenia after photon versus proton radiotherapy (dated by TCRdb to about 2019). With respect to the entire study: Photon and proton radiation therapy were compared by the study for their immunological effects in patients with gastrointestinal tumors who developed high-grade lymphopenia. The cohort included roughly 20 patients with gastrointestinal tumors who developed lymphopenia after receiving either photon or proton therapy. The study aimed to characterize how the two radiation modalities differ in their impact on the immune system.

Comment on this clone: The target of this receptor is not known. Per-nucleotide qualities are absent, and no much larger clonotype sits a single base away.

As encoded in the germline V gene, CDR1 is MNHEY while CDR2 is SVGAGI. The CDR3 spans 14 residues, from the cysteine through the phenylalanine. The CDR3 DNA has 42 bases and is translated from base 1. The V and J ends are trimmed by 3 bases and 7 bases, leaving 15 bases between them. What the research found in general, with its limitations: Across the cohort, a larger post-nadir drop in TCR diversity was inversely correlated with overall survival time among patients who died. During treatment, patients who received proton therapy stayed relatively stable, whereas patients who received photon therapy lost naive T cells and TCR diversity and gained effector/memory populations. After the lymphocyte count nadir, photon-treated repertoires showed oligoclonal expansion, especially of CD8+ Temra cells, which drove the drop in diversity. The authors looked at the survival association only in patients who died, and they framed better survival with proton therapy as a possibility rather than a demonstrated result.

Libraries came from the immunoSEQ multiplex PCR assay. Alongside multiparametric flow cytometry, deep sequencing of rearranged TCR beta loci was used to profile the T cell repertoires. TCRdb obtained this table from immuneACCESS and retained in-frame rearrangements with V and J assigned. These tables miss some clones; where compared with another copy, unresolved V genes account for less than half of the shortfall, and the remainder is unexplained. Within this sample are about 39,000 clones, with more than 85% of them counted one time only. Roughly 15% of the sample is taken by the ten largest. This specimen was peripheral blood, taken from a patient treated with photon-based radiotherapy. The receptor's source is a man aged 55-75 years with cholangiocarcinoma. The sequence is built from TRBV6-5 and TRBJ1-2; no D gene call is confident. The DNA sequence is TGTGCCAGCAGTTATTCGACGGGTCGGGGTGGCTACACCTTC. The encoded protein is CASSYSTGRGGYTF.